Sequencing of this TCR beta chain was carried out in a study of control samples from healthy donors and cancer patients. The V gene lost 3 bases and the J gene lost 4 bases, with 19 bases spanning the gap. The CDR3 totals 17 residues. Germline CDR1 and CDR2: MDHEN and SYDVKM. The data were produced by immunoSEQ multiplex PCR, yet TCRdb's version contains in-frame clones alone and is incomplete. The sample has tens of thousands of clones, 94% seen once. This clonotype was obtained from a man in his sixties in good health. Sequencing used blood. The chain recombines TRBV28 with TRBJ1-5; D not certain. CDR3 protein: CASSFPPGSNRNQPQHF. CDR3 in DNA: TGTGCCAGCAGTTTCCCTCCGGGATCTAATCGGAATCAGCCCCAGCATTTT.